These T cell receptor beta chains were read from a single sample in a study of T cell responses to AZD1222 COVID-19 vaccine. Libraries were prepared by immunoSEQ multiplex PCR; TCRdb keeps only in-frame clonotypes and omits some of them. The sample gives about 170,000 clones, roughly nine tenths of which show up once; 2.6% is in the top ten. The material was peripheral blood, obtained on day 0 of AZD1222 vaccination. The receptors originated from an adult in good health. The CDR3 runs from the conserved cysteine through the conserved F or W. The D gene is left open where the match is weak. The listing skips clone size in some rows; elsewhere it reads once, few, many or a size class.

>.|TRBJ1-6|TRBV3-1/TRBV3-2|.
TGTGCCAGCAGCTGGGGGAATTCACCCCTCCACTTT
CASSWGNSPLHF
>.|TRBJ2-7|TRBV19|TRBD2
TGTGCCAGTAGCCGACTAGCGGGAGGGAGCTCCTACGAGCAGTACTTC
CASSRLAGGSSYEQYF
>.|TRBJ1-1|TRBV10-1|TRBD1
TGCGCCAGCAGTGAGGGGACAGGGGGCAGAGCTTTCTTT
CASSEGTGGRAFF
>.|TRBJ2-1|TRBV19|.
TGTGCCAGTAGTACCCTTCAGGGCGGTGAGCAGTTCTTC
CASSTLQGGEQFF
>.|TRBJ1-1|TRBV10-3|.
TGTGCCATCAGTGAGACCGGGACAAGGGCAGGTGAAGCTTTCTTT
CAISETGTRAGEAFF
>.|TRBJ2-2|TRBV7-8|TRBD2
TGTGCCAGCAGCGCAAGCGGGAGCAACACCGGGGAGCTGTTTTTT
CASSASGSNTGELFF
>.|TRBJ2-7|TRBV10-3|TRBD1
TGTGCCATCAGTGAGTCGGGGACAGGGGACTACGAGCAGTACTTC
CAISESGTGDYEQYF
>.|TRBJ2-7|TRBV3-1/TRBV3-2|.
TGTGCCAGCAGCCAAGATAGTCCGGAGCAGTACTTC
CASSQDSPEQYF
>.|TRBJ2-7|TRBV2|TRBD2
TGTGCCAGCAGTTACCGCTCTAGCGGGAGGTCTACTGATGAGCAGTACTTC
CASSYRSSGRSTDEQYF
>.|TRBJ2-7|TRBV15|TRBD2
TGTGCCACCAGCAGAGAGGAGACTAGCGGCGCCTACGAGCAGTACTTC
CATSREETSGAYEQYF
>.|TRBJ2-7|TRBV5-1|.
TGCGCCAGCAAGGCGGATTCCTCCTACGAGCAGTACTTC
CASKADSSYEQYF
>.|TRBJ1-2|TRBV7-9|TRBD1
TGTGCCACCGACCCAGGGGGCAAAGGCTACACCTTC
CATDPGGKGYTF
>.|TRBJ1-5|TRBV19|.
TGTGCCAGTAGTATCGCAGGGCGAGGTCAGCCCCAGCATTTT
CASSIAGRGQPQHF
>.|TRBJ2-4|TRBV7-8|.
TGTGCCAGCAGCTTAGGGTCTGGGGTAAACATTCAGTACTTC
CASSLGSGVNIQYF
>once|TRBJ2-1|TRBV2|TRBD2
TGTGCCAGCAGTGTACACGGGGCGGGAGTCGGCAATGAGCAGTTCTTC
CASSVHGAGVGNEQFF
>.|TRBJ2-5|TRBV9|TRBD2
TGTGCCAGCAGCGGATCAGGACTAGCAGGACAAGAGACCCAGTACTTC
CASSGSGLAGQETQYF
>.|TRBJ1-1|TRBV5-6|.
TGTGCCAGCAGCTGGGGGGGATCTGAAGCTTTCTTT
CASSWGGSEAFF
>.|TRBJ2-1|TRBV24-1|TRBD2
TGTGCCACCAGTGATCTCGGACTAGCCTACAATGAGCAGTTCTTC
CATSDLGLAYNEQFF
>few|TRBJ1-2|TRBV18|.
TGTGCCAGCTCACGTACATCCTCTATGTACGTGAACTATGGCTACACCTTC
CASSRTSSMYVNYGYTF
>.|TRBJ2-3|TRBV3-1/TRBV3-2|.
TGTGCCAGCAGCCAATTATGGGGGTCACTGGATACGCAGTATTTT
CASSQLWGSLDTQYF
>.|TRBJ2-2|TRBV5-1|TRBD2
TGCGCCAGCAGCTTGGCACCACTAGCGGACACCGGGGAGCTGTTTTTT
CASSLAPLADTGELFF
>.|TRBJ2-5|TRBV24-1|.
TGTGCCACCAGTGATCCCACCCCGGGACAAGAGACCCAGTACTTC
CATSDPTPGQETQYF
>.|TRBJ1-2|TRBV27|.
TGTGCCACTCGTGGGAGCTTGACAGGTTATGGCTACACCTTC
CATRGSLTGYGYTF
>.|TRBJ2-2|TRBV19|TRBD2
TGTGCCAGTAGTATGCCAATCCTAGCGGGCGGGAACACCGGGGAGCTGTTTTTT
CASSMPILAGGNTGELFF
>.|TRBJ2-1|TRBV7-9|TRBD2
TGTGCCAGCAGCTTACCGGGACTAGCGGACTATAATGAGCAGTTCTTC
CASSLPGLADYNEQFF
>few|TRBJ2-2|TRBV6-2/TRBV6-3|TRBD2
TGTGCCAGCAGTTACTCGAGCGCGACTAGCGGGACGCGGGGCGGGGAGCTGTTTTTT
CASSYSSATSGTRGGELFF
>few|TRBJ1-5|TRBV15|TRBD1
TGTGCCACCAGCAGAGAACCATTCAGGGACAGGGACCAGCCCCAGCATTTT
CATSREPFRDRDQPQHF
>.|TRBJ1-1|TRBV5-1|.
TGCGCCAGCAGCTTGGAGGGCACTGAAGCTTTCTTT
CASSLEGTEAFF
>.|TRBJ2-5|TRBV24-1|.
TGTGCCACCAGTGATTCCCTCGGGGGCCAAGAGACCCAGTACTTC
CATSDSLGGQETQYF
>.|TRBJ1-5|TRBV6-6|TRBD1
TGTGCCAGCAGTGTTACAGGGGGGAGCAATCAGCCCCAGCATTTT
CASSVTGGSNQPQHF
>.|TRBJ1-1|TRBV7-9|.
TGTGCCAGCAGCTCCCCGGACGGGCTGAACACTGAAGCTTTCTTT
CASSSPDGLNTEAFF
>once|TRBJ2-7|TRBV18|TRBD1
TGTGCCAGCTCACCAATACAGGGGACGAGCTACGAGCAGTACTTC
CASSPIQGTSYEQYF